A single sample is the source of the 27 T cell receptor beta chains below, sequenced in a study of regulatory T cells in long-lasting Graves disease. As to time point: newly diagnosed GD, antithyroid drugs for less than 3 months. PBMC-extracted RNA yielded the TCR library. Researchers made TCR beta libraries by using iRepertoire HTBI primers and running Arm-PCR on CDR3 regions. TCRdb re-analysed the multiplex PCR reads in MiXCR, keeping a single row per CDR3 protein. This repertoire shows about 500,000 distinct CDR3 sequences, around 12% found once; its top ten account for approximately 9.6%. These data were also reused for a study on T cells in Graves' hyperthyroidism and ophthalmopathy.

The source was peripheral blood mononuclear cells (PBMCs), collected at new diagnosis, from a patient treated with antithyroid drugs. Every receptor here comes from a woman in her twenties or thirties with Graves disease.

This clonotype was picked up many times. The chain carries TRBV30 and TRBJ1-4; D unresolved. CDR1 and CDR2 (germline): GTSNPN, SVGIG (reference sequence). The CDR3 covers 11 residues. The germline V and J ends were trimmed by 5 bases and 8 bases, with 9 bases remaining between them. This chain's CDR3 is CAWGPSEKLFF. In nucleotides, the CDR3 is TGTGCCTGGGGCCCGAGCGAAAAACTGTTTTTT.

This clonotype was picked up a small number of times. The chain carries TRBV6-5 and TRBJ1-4, with D possibly TRBD1 on 5 matching bases. Germline V gene lookup returns CDR1 MNHEY and CDR2 SVGAGI. Trimming took 4 bases from V and 8 from J, leaving 14 bases between them. The CDR3 runs to 14 residues. The CDR3 spells CASSSREGWEKLFF. CDR3 DNA: TGTGCCAGCAGTTCCAGAGAGGGGTGGGAAAAACTGTTTTTT.

This clonotype was detected many times. This chain uses TRBV11-2 with TRBJ2-5; no firm D call. Trimming shortened V by 1 base and J by 5 bases, and 11 bases separated the two germline ends. Germline V gene lookup returns CDR1 SGHAT and CDR2 FQNNGV. The CDR3 runs 14 residues. The chain's CDR3 is CASSLGWGLETQYF. DNA for the CDR3: TGTGCCAGCAGCTTAGGCTGGGGTTTGGAGACCCAGTACTTC. The entire variable domain, with the rest obtained from reference TRBV11-2 and TRBJ2-5, is as follows: EAGVAQSPRYKIIEKRQSVAFWCNPISGHATLYWYQQILGQGPKLLIQFQNNGVVDDSQLPKDRFSAERLKGVDSTLKIQPAKLEDSAVYLCASSLGWGLETQYFGPGTRLLVL.

The gene calls are TRBV2 and TRBJ2-3, with D unresolved. The V gene lost 2 bases and the J gene lost 6 bases, with 6 bases spanning the gap. The CDR3 has 12 amino acids. Germline V gives CDR1 SNHLY, CDR2 FYNNEI. The CDR3 region has the DNA TGTGCCAGCAGTGAATATGGGGATACGCAGTATTTT. Translated: CASSEYGDTQYF.

This clonotype was seen at least ten times. V usage is TRBV2 and J usage is TRBJ2-5; D unresolved. The CDR3 has 12 residues. V dropped 7 bases and J dropped 0 bases, with 6 bases sitting between them. The germline CDR1 and CDR2 sequences are SNHLY and FYNNEI. The CDR3 spells CASKGNQETQYF. Written as DNA, the CDR3 is TGTGCCAGCAAGGGAAACCAAGAGACCCAGTACTTC.

In this sample, this clonotype turned up once. A much larger clone differs from this one at a single base, so this may be a read error. The chain carries TRBV6-1 and TRBJ2-2, with 9 bases aligning to TRBD1. The germline gives CDR1 MNHNS, CDR2 SASEGT. The CDR3 runs 14 residues. The CDR3: CASTPGQGGGDLFF. CDR3 DNA: TGTGCCAGCACTCCGGGACAGGGAGGCGGGGATCTGTTTTTT.

This clonotype was seen ten or more times. The genes are TRBV3-1 and TRBJ2-1; 8 positions agree with TRBD2. Germline CDR1 and CDR2: LGHDT and YNNKEL (reference sequence). The CDR3 runs to 14 residues. V shed 7 bases, J shed 8 bases, and the junction held 10 bases outside the gene matches. CDR3 sequence reads: CASTLGTRGHEQFF. For the CDR3, the DNA is TGTGCCAGCACCTTGGGGACTAGAGGGCATGAGCAGTTCTTC.

This sequence joins TRBV18 and TRBJ2-2, with 8 bases aligning to TRBD1. The CDR3 totals 16 residues. Germline V CDR1 and CDR2: KGHSH, LQKENI. V lost 5 bases to trimming and J lost 1 base; unmatched junction nucleotides: 6. The CDR3 region is CASSRTGPENTGELFF. The CDR3 DNA follows: TGTGCCAGCTCAAGGACAGGGCCAGAGAACACCGGGGAGCTGTTTTTT. The full variable domain, its missing parts supplied by reference TRBV18 and TRBJ2-2, is NAGVMQNPRHLVRRRGQEARLRCSPMKGHSHVYWYRQLPEEGLKFMVYLQKENIIDESGMPKERFSAEFPKEGPSILRIQQVVRGDSAAYFCASSRTGPENTGELFFGEGSRLTVL.

This clonotype was counted many times. This chain links TRBV19 with TRBJ1-2; a weak D match, TRBD1 (5 bases). This CDR3 comprises 16 residues. Trimming stripped 5 bases from V and 5 bases from J, with 21 bases between. Germline CDR1 and CDR2: LNHDA and SQIVND (reference sequence). CDR3 loop: CASSGPGRGATYGYTF. The CDR3 DNA sequence: TGTGCCAGTAGTGGCCCCGGGAGGGGCGCGACGTATGGCTACACCTTC.

Ten or more counts support this clonotype. CDR3 nucleotide sequence: TGTGCCAGCAGCATGTACTCTGGGGCCAACGTCCTGACTTTC. Translation: CASSMYSGANVLTF. The chain links TRBV6-2 or TRBV6-3 to TRBJ2-6; no firm D call. CDR3 length equals 14 residues. Germline V CDR1 and CDR2: MNHEY, SVGEGT. Trimming took off 6 bases at V and 0 bases at J, with 6 bases between the two ends.

As regards this clonotype: A much larger clone lies one base from this, so it may be a read error. The CDR3 carries no conserved terminal phenylalanine or tryptophan, so it likely arises from a read error. The CDR3, as DNA: TGTGCCAGCAGCCGGACAGAAGTCTACGAGCAGTACTTG. This encodes CASSRTEVYEQYL. The chain links TRBV7-8 to TRBJ2-7; TRBD1 is a possible D gene (6 bases). The CDR3 totals 13 residues. Germline CDR1 and CDR2: SGHVS and FQNEAQ. Deletions cut 5 bases from V and 3 bases from J, with 11 bases between.

This clonotype was recorded a few times. The V call is TRBV7-8, the J call TRBJ2-5, with a possible D match to TRBD1 (6 bases). CDR3 length equals 15 residues. The germline gives CDR1 SGHVS, CDR2 FQNEAQ. V gave up 1 base and J gave up 1 base, with 10 bases separating them. The CDR3 spells CASSLGTVSQETQYF. The CDR3 DNA reads TGTGCCAGCAGCTTAGGGACAGTTTCCCAAGAGACCCAGTACTTC.

In its sample, this clonotype was seen many times. The chain combines TRBV30 with TRBJ1-2; 7 bases line up with TRBD1. The CDR3 has 12 amino acids. J gave up 2 bases and V 3 bases, and 0 bases lay outside the gene matches. CDR1 GTSNPN and CDR2 SVGIG come from the germline V gene (reference sequence). CDR3 region: CAWRTGNYGYTF. The CDR3, as DNA: TGTGCCTGGAGGACAGGGAACTATGGCTACACCTTC.

Only a few counts were recorded for this clonotype. The J gene is TRBJ1-1, the V gene TRBV5-4; TRBD1 matches at 11 bases. CDR3 size: 17 residues. Germline loops: CDR1 SGHNT, CDR2 YYREEE (reference sequence). V shed 4 bases, J shed 2 bases, and the junction held 10 bases outside the gene matches. As DNA, the CDR3 is TGTGCCAGCAGCCGGGGATCCGGGACAGGGGGAAACACTGAAGCTTTCTTT. As protein: CASSRGSGTGGNTEAFF. Full variable domain (rest looked up from reference TRBV5-4 and TRBJ1-1): ETGVTQSPTHLIKTRGQQVTLRCSSQSGHNTVSWYQQALGQGPQFIFQYYREEENGRGNFPPRFSGLQFPNYSSELNVNALELDDSALYLCASSRGSGTGGNTEAFFGQGTRLTVV.

This clonotype came up many times. The chain recombines TRBV6-5 with TRBJ2-1; either TRBD1 or TRBD2 may fit D (6 bases each). Germline values: CDR1 MNHEY, CDR2 SVGAGI. Trimming removed 2 bases from V and 3 bases from J, with 8 bases in between. CDR3 length: 14 amino acids. This CDR3 reads CASSYGGLYNEQFF. DNA for the CDR3: TGTGCCAGCAGTTACGGGGGGCTCTACAATGAGCAGTTCTTC.

The sample holds many counts of this clonotype. The chain couples TRBV20-1 to TRBJ2-7, with D possibly being TRBD2 (6 bases). The V gene lost 0 bases and the J gene lost 3 bases, with 21 bases spanning the gap. This CDR3 has 17 residues. CDR1 and CDR2 (germline): DFQATT, SNEGSKA (reference sequence). The CDR3 spells CSARDPLLTGDFYEQYF. The CDR3 bases are TGCAGTGCTAGAGATCCTCTTCTTACCGGGGACTTCTACGAGCAGTACTTC.

This chain uses TRBV24-1 with TRBJ2-2, with TRBD2 matching over 11 bases. Germline trimming cut 5 bases from V and 5 bases from J; bases unmatched to any gene: 9. The CDR3 spans 17 residues. Germline V gene sequence: CDR1 KGHDR, CDR2 SFDVKD. CDR3 in DNA: TGTGCCACCAGTGGAACTAGCGGGGGACCCGGAACCGGGGAGCTGTTTTTT. This translates into CATSGTSGGPGTGELFF.

This clonotype was observed at least ten times. J is TRBJ2-1 and V is TRBV7-9; D remains unclear. CDR1 is SEHNR and CDR2 is FQNEAQ in the germline V gene (reference sequence). The CDR3 is 16 residues long. V lost 1 base and J 3 bases, leaving 13 bases between the germline ends. Here the CDR3 reads CASSLGTRSDYNEQFF. CDR3 bases: TGTGCCAGCAGCTTAGGGACCAGGTCGGACTACAATGAGCAGTTCTTC.

In this sample, this clonotype turned up a few times. V gene TRBV20-1 combines with J gene TRBJ2-2; D may match TRBD1 or TRBD2 (5 bases each). Germline V lookup: CDR1 DFQATT, CDR2 SNEGSKA (reference sequence). V was clipped by 6 bases and J by 0 bases, with 17 bases between them. CDR3 length equals 16 residues. CDR3: CSAKARGRANTGELFF. The DNA of the CDR3 is TGCAGTGCAAAGGCGAGGGGAAGGGCGAACACCGGGGAGCTGTTTTTT.

A note on this clonotype: A much larger clone lies a single base off, so this may be a read error. This is likely a read error, given that the CDR3 carries no conserved phenylalanine or tryptophan at its end. The chain has TRBV18 and TRBJ2-1, with 10 bases identical to TRBD2. The CDR3 runs to 16 residues. The V gene end was trimmed by 2 bases and the J gene end by 4 bases; junction bases not matched to a gene: 5. Germline lookup yields CDR1 KGHSH and CDR2 LQKENI. DNA for the CDR3: TGTGCCAGCTCACCAGTCACTAGCGGGACTTACAATGAGCAGTTCCTC. It translates to CASSPVTSGTYNEQFL.

The J gene is TRBJ1-4, the V gene TRBV2, with D perhaps matching TRBD1 (6 bases). The ends were cut back, 4 bases at V and 4 bases at J, with 10 bases in the middle. This CDR3 has 14 residues. CDR1 and CDR2 (germline): SNHLY, FYNNEI. The CDR3 nucleotides are TGTGCCAGCAGTGGGACAGATCTTAATGAAAAACTGTTTTTT. This sequence encodes CASSGTDLNEKLFF.

The chain couples TRBV20-1 to TRBJ1-1, with D perhaps TRBD1 (6 bases). The CDR3 length is 13 residues. CDR1 is DFQATT, CDR2 SNEGSKA, per germline (reference sequence). Trimming took 5 bases from V and 1 from J, leaving 11 bases between them. CDR3 sequence reads: CSADQGPNTEAFF. The CDR3 region has the DNA TGCAGTGCTGACCAGGGGCCGAACACTGAAGCTTTCTTT.

This clonotype was recorded many times. The V call is TRBV11-3, the J call TRBJ1-2; no definite D call. The CDR3 extends over 13 amino acids. V dropped 0 bases and J dropped 6 bases, with 8 bases sitting between them. In germline, CDR1 is SGHNT, CDR2 YENEEA. The DNA of the CDR3 is TGTGCCAGCAGCTTAGATAAGGCAGATGGCTACACCTTC. It codes for CASSLDKADGYTF.

The chain employs TRBV2 and TRBJ2-7; the D gene is possibly TRBD1 (6 bases). The CDR3 is made up of 14 amino acids. CDR1 SNHLY and CDR2 FYNNEI come from the germline V gene. The V and J ends lost 4 bases and 0 bases respectively, with 10 bases between them. CDR3 nucleotide sequence: TGTGCCAGCAGTGGTGGACAGCGCTCCTACGAGCAGTACTTC. Residues: CASSGGQRSYEQYF.

This clonotype has a count of ten or more. The chain carries TRBV6-1 and TRBJ1-5; 9 positions agree with TRBD1. Germline assignment: CDR1 MNHNS and CDR2 SASEGT. Trimming cost V 7 bases and J 1 base; bases outside gene matches: 8. This CDR3 has 16 amino acids. The CDR3 is CASKKGQGKSNQPQHF. CDR3 in DNA: TGTGCCAGCAAGAAAGGACAGGGGAAAAGCAATCAGCCCCAGCATTTT.

This clonotype was seen ten or more times. CDR3 sequence: CASSDPWTGSNEAFF. CDR3 sequence (DNA): TGTGCCAGCAGTGACCCATGGACAGGATCAAATGAAGCTTTCTTT. The chain carries TRBV6-2 or TRBV6-3 and TRBJ1-1, with 7 bases lining up with TRBD1. Germline loops: CDR1 MNHEY, CDR2 SVGEGT. The junction had 13 bases not matched to a gene; V was cut back by 5 bases and J by 7 bases. The CDR3 loop spans 15 amino acids.

This clonotype was seen ten or more times. The chain couples TRBV18 to TRBJ1-1, with D hard to call. The CDR3 loop spans 15 amino acids. Germline V gene lookup returns CDR1 KGHSH and CDR2 LQKENI. V shed 1 base and J shed 1 base, with 10 bases lying between them. The CDR3 loop is CASSPRPAGNTEAFF. In DNA, the CDR3 is TGTGCCAGCTCACCACGACCTGCAGGGAACACTGAAGCTTTCTTT.